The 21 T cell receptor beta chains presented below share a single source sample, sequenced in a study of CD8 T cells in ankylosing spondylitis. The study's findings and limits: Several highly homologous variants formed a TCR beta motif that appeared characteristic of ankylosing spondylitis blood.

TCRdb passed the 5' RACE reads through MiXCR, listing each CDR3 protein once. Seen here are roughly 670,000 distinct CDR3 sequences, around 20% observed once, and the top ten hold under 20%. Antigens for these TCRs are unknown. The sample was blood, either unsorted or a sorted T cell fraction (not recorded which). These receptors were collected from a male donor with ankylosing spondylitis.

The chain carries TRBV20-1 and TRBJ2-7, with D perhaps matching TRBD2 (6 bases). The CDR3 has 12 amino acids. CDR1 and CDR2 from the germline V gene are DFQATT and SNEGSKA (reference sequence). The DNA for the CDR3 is TGCAGCGCCGGAGGGAGTTCCCACGAGCAGTACTTC. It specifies CSAGGSSHEQYF.

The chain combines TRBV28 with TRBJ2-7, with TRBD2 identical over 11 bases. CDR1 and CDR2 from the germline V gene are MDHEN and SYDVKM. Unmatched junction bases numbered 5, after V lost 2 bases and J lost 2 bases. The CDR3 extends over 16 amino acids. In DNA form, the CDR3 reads TGTGCCAGCAGTTTAAGAACTAGCGGGAGAACCTACGAGCAGTACTTC. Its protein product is CASSLRTSGRTYEQYF.

The CDR3 DNA reads as TGTGCCAGCAGCTTCTCCGGGACCCAAGCCTTCTACGAGCAGTACTTC. Encoded protein: CASSFSGTQAFYEQYF. The genes are TRBV7-2 and TRBJ2-7, with D perhaps TRBD1 or TRBD2 (5 bases each). The germline V gene has CDR1 SGHTA and CDR2 FQGNSA. The CDR3 runs 16 residues. The ends were cut back, 3 bases at V and 3 bases at J, with 18 bases in the middle.

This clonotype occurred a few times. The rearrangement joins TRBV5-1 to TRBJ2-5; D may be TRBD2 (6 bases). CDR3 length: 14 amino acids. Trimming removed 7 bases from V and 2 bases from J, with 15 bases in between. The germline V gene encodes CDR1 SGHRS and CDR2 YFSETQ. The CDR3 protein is CASRGTSRQETQYF. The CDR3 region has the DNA TGCGCCAGCCGCGGGACCTCCCGACAAGAGACCCAGTACTTC. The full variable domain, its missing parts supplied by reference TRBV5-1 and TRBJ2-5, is KAGVTQTPRYLIKTRGQQVTLSCSPISGHRSVSWYQQTPGQGLQFLFEYFSETQRNKGNFPGRFSGRQFSNSRSEMNVSTLELGDSALYLCASRGTSRQETQYFGPGTRLLVL.

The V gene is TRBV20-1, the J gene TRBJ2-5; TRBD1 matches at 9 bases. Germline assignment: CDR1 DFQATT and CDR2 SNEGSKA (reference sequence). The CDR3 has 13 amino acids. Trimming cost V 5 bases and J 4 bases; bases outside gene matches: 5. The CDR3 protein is CSASQGAVETQYF. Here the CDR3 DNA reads TGCAGTGCTTCACAGGGGGCTGTAGAGACCCAGTACTTC.

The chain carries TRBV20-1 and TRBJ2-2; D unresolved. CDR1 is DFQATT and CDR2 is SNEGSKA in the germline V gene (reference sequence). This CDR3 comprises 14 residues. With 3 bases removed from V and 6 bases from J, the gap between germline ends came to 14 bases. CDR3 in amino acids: CSASLGNVPGELFF. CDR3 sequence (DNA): TGCAGTGCTAGTTTGGGGAACGTTCCCGGGGAGCTGTTTTTT.

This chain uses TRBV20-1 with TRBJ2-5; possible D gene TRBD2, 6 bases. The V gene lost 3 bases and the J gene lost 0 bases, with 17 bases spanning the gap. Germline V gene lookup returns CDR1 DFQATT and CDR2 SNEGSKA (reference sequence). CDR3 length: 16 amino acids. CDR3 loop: CSASGGASGDQETQYF. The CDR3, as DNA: TGCAGTGCTAGTGGCGGGGCCTCCGGGGACCAAGAGACCCAGTACTTC.

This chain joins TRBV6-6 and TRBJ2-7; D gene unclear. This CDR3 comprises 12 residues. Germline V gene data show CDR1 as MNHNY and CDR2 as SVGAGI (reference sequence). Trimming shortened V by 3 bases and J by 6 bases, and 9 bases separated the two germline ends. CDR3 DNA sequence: TGTGCCAGCAGTTATGAGACCCTCGAGCAGTACTTC. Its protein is CASSYETLEQYF.

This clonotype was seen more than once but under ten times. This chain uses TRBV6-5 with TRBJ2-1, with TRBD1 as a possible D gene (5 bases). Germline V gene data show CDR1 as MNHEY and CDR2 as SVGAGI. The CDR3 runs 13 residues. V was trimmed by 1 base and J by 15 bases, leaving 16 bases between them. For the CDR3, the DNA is TGTGCCAGCAGTTACTTTACAACAGGCACGCGGTTCTTC. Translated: CASSYFTTGTRFF.

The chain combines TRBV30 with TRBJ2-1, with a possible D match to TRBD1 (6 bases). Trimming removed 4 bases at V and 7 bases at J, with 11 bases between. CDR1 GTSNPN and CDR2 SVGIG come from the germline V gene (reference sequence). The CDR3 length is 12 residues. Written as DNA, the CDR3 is TGTGCCTGGACAGGGGTTAAAAATGAGCAGTTCTTC. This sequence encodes CAWTGVKNEQFF.

CDR3 bases: TGTGCCAGCAGCTGGGGGACAGGGGGATCCTACGAGCAGTACTTC. The encoded protein is CASSWGTGGSYEQYF. The chain couples TRBV7-2 to TRBJ2-7, with 11 bases aligning to TRBD1. The CDR3 runs 15 residues. CDR1 SGHTA and CDR2 FQGNSA come from the germline V gene. J was trimmed by 1 base and V by 4 bases; bases with no gene match: 3.

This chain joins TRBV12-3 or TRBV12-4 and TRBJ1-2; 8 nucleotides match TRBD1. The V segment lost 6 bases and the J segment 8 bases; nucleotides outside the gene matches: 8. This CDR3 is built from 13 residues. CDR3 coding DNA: TGTGCCAGCAGGGTGACAGGGGTCCGCGGCTACACCTTC. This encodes CASRVTGVRGYTF.

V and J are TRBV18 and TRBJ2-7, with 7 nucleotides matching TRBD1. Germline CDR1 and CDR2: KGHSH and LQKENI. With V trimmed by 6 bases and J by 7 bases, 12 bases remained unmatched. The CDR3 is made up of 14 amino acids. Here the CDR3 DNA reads TGTGCCAGCTCGCCTGGACAGGCGCTAGGGGAGCAGTACTTC. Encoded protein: CASSPGQALGEQYF.

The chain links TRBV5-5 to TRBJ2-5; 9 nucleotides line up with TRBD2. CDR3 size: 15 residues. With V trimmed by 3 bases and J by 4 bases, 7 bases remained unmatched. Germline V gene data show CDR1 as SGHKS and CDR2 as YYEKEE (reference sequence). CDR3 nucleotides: TGTGCCAGCAGCTCGGGACTAGCCCTTATAGAGACCCAGTACTTC. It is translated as CASSSGLALIETQYF.

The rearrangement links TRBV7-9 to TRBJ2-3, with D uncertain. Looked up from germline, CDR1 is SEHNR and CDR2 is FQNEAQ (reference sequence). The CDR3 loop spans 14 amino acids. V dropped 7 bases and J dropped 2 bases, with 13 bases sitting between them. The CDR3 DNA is TGTGCCAGCACCCCCCTCGAGTCCACAGATACGCAGTATTTT. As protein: CASTPLESTDTQYF.

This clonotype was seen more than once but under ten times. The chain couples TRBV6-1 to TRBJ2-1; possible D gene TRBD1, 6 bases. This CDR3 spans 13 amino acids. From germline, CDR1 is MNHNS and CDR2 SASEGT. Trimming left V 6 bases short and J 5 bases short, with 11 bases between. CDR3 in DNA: TGTGCCAGCAGCCAGGGGAAGGACAATGAGCAGTTCTTC. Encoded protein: CASSQGKDNEQFF.

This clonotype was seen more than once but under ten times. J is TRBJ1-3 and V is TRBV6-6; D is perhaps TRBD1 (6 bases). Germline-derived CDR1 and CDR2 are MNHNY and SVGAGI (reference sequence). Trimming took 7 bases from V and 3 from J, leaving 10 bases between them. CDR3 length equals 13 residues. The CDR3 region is CASKQGGGNTIYF. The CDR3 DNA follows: TGTGCCAGCAAACAGGGAGGTGGAAACACCATATATTTT.

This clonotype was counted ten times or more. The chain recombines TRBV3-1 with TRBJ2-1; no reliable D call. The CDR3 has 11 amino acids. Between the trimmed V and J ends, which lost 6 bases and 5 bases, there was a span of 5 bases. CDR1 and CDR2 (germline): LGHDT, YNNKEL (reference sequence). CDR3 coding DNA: TGTGCCAGCAGGCGTAACAATGAGCAGTTCTTC. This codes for CASRRNNEQFF.

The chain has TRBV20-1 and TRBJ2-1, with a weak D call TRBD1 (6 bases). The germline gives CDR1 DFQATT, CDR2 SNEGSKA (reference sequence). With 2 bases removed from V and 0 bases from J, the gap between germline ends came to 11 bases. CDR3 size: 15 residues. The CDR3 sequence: CSARHRESSYNEQFF. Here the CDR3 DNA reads TGCAGTGCTAGACACAGGGAGAGCTCCTACAATGAGCAGTTCTTC.

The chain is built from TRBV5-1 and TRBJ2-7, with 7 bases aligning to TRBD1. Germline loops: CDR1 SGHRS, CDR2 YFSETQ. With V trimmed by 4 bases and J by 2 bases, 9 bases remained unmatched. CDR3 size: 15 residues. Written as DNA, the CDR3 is TGCGCCAGCAGCACCGGAACAGGGGCCACCTACGAGCAGTACTTC. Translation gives CASSTGTGATYEQYF.

The CDR3: CAWTDRVYTGELFF. The CDR3 DNA reads as TGTGCCTGGACGGACAGGGTTTACACCGGGGAGCTGTTTTTT. The V call is TRBV30, the J call TRBJ2-2; TRBD1 matches at 8 bases. The trim removed 4 bases at V and 3 bases at J, leaving 4 bases unmatched. CDR3 size: 14 residues. Germline CDR1 GTSNPN, CDR2 SVGIG (reference sequence).